This TCR beta chain comes out of a study of lymphopenia after photon versus proton radiotherapy. Study-wide results and caveats: Post-nadir TCR diversity decline inversely tracked overall survival among those who died. Under photons, naive T cells and diversity fell while effector/memory populations rose.

Deletions cut 4 bases from V and 0 bases from J, with 7 bases between. The CDR3 loop spans 13 amino acids. The V gene's germline CDR1 is SGDLS and CDR2 YYNGEE. Details on this clone: Its antigen is unidentified.

The table came from immunoSEQ multiplex PCR; TCRdb's copy has only in-frame clones and leaves some out. The sample contains 35,000 to 40,000 clones, over 65% of which appear only once. Specimen: peripheral blood, collected from a patient treated with photon-based radiotherapy. The receptor comes from a man in his fifties or sixties with gastric cancer. The V call is TRBV9, the J call TRBJ1-1, with D tentatively TRBD1 (5 bases). The CDR3 protein is CASSRQMNTEAFF. CDR3 sequence (DNA): TGTGCCAGCAGCCGACAGATGAACACTGAAGCTTTCTTT.